This TCR beta chain was recorded in a study of Ad26.COV2.S vaccination and SARS-CoV-2 variants listed by TCRdb under 2021. As for the study more broadly: Donors in the vaccine arm were drawn from COV1001, a phase I-IIa trial of Ad26.COV2.S in healthy adults that was multicentre, randomized, double-blind and placebo-controlled. The TCR-sequenced set comprised about 32 samples: some 19 Ad26.COV2.S vaccine recipients, 5 placebo recipients and 8 SARS-CoV-2 convalescent individuals. Ad26.COV2.S was administered intramuscularly at a dose of 5x10^10 or 1x10^11 viral particles, either as one shot or as two shots given 56 days apart. Trial participants were randomized into five groups of five: low-dose or high-dose Ad26.COV2.S given once or twice, or placebo on both occasions. Investigators did not know the trial group allocation while performing experiments and assessing outcomes. The specificity and breadth of SARS-CoV-2-reactive T cell receptors after Ad26.COV2.S vaccination were assessed by TCRbeta repertoire sequencing.

Remarks on this clone: Its cognate antigen has yet to be identified. Base qualities are not at hand, and no much larger clone is one base apart.

Taken with the paper, the label for treatment or condition translates to: around 19 received Ad26.COV2.S at low or high dose, single or two shots; 5 received placebo; per-sample allocation not given. Repertoires of vaccine and placebo recipients were sequenced from samples collected on day 63 after the first injection. Between 29 July and 7 August 2020, Cohort 1b enrolled approximately 26 adults aged 18-55 years at one site in Boston, USA. Ad26.COV2.S was a replication-incompetent adenovirus type 26 vector that expressed a prefusion-stabilized SARS-CoV-2 spike protein derived from the original Wuhan strain. The V end loses 4 bases and the J end loses 0 bases, and a stretch of 13 bases separates them. Spanning cysteine to phenylalanine, the CDR3 consists of 14 amino acids. The retained sequence is limited to the CDR3, 42 bases, with the frame set at the first base. CDR1 and CDR2, looked up from the germline V gene, are SQVTM and ANQGSEA.

Paper-wide results and their limitations: After vaccination, spike-specific CD8+ and CD4+ T cell responses were reported to show substantial breadth. The study lacked the statistical power to compare responses across vaccine doses or regimens. Compared with placebo recipients, Ad26.COV2.S recipients showed higher spike-specific TCR breadth (P = 0.0014). Non-spike TCR breadth was comparable between vaccine and placebo recipients, consistent with the vaccine containing only spike. The authors noted that total T cell responses may have been underestimated by the TCR breadth and depth analyses.

The immunoSEQ Assay was used to sequence TCRbeta CDR3 regions. After extraction, genomic DNA underwent amplification by bias-controlled multiplex PCR, followed by high-throughput sequencing. In the authors' own workflow: Collapsing and filtering of sequences were performed to quantify the absolute abundance of each unique TCRbeta CDR3 region. T cell fraction was estimated by normalizing TCRbeta template counts to usable DNA, with usable DNA measured through amplification of reference genes found in all nucleated cells. Repertoire TCRs were annotated as SARS-CoV-2-specific by exact matching of V gene, CDR3 amino acid sequence and J gene to a known reactive TCR set. The reference SARS-CoV-2 TCR set came from MIRA and was filtered for enrichment in COVID-19-positive ImmuneCODE repertoires, removing public or cross-reactive TCRs. Using the MIRA antigens, annotated TCRs were further analysed by specific ORF or by position within an ORF. Breadth was defined as annotated unique rearrangements over total unique productive rearrangements; depth was the summed frequency of those rearrangements. TCR breadth was compared between groups using two-sided Wilcoxon rank-sum tests. What TCRdb holds here is the immuneACCESS table cut down to in-frame rearrangements. Part of the clones is not present; checked against another copy, under half of the missing clones reflect an unresolved V gene, and the others are unexplained. The V and J calls and clone size were taken over from that table, and D and trimming were inferred from the DNA. The sample profile shows about 350,000 clones; 85% to 90% of them were found once. Approximately 4.5% of the sample is taken by the ten largest.

This clonotype was obtained from a person between 18 and 65 years old who received the Ad26.COV2.S COVID-19 vaccine or a placebo. The chain employs TRBV29-1 and TRBJ2-7, and the D gene may be TRBD1, 5 bases matching. Sample: peripheral blood, taken in a trial of Ad26.COV2.S vaccine versus placebo. The CDR3 reads CSVVGRAGSYEQYF. The DNA sequence reads TGCAGCGTTGTAGGCAGGGCCGGCTCCTACGAGCAGTACTTC.